These 11 T cell receptor beta chains originate from one sample sequenced in a study of blood T cell repertoires in COVID-19. Libraries were prepared by immunoSEQ multiplex PCR; TCRdb keeps only in-frame clonotypes and omits some of them. The table has about 98,000 clones, around 81% seen once; the top ten hold around 4%. The specimen was peripheral blood. These receptors were obtained from a man in his 60s with acute or convalescent COVID-19.

This chain uses TRBV27 with TRBJ2-1; 9 nucleotides align to TRBD2. Unmatched junction bases numbered 4, after V lost 4 bases and J lost 3 bases. CDR1 is MNHEY and CDR2 is SMNVEV in the germline V gene (reference sequence). The CDR3 is made up of 15 amino acids. CDR3 loop: CASSYIAGDYNEQFF. The CDR3 DNA follows: TGTGCCAGCAGTTACATAGCGGGGGACTACAATGAGCAGTTCTTC.

The J gene is TRBJ2-3, the V gene TRBV6-5, with D tentatively TRBD1 (6 bases). The CDR3 is 14 residues long. The germline V gene has CDR1 MNHEY and CDR2 SVGAGI. V lost 4 bases and J lost 5, with 13 bases in between. The CDR3 DNA follows: TGTGCCAGCAGTTCCTCGGACAGCCTAGATACGCAGTATTTT. Its protein product is CASSSSDSLDTQYF.

The chain carries TRBV6-2 or TRBV6-3 and TRBJ2-3; 9 nucleotides line up with TRBD2. The ends lost 4 bases at V and 1 base at J; junction bases unmatched: 6. Germline CDR1 is MNHEY and CDR2 is SVGEGT. CDR3 length: 16 amino acids. The CDR3 coding sequence is TGTGCCAGCAGTTTGGCAGCGGGGGGTCGCACAGATACGCAGTATTTT. Translated, it gives CASSLAAGGRTDTQYF.

J is TRBJ2-5 and V is TRBV30, with a tentative D call TRBD1 (5 bases). The V and J ends lost 5 bases and 1 base respectively, with 14 bases between them. Germline assignment: CDR1 GTSNPN and CDR2 SVGIG (reference sequence). The CDR3 totals 14 residues. The CDR3 is CAWSDIRFQETQYF. The CDR3 nucleotides are TGTGCCTGGTCGGACATCAGGTTCCAAGAGACCCAGTACTTC.

V usage is TRBV10-2 and J usage is TRBJ1-5; D is ambiguous. V shed 2 bases and J shed 0 bases, with 11 bases lying between them. The CDR3 is made up of 16 amino acids. The V gene's germline CDR1 is WSHSY and CDR2 SAAADI. CDR3 sequence (DNA): TGCGCCAGCAGTGAGATGGCAGGCGATAGCAATCAGCCCCAGCATTTT. It encodes CASSEMAGDSNQPQHF.

This chain connects TRBV7-9 to TRBJ1-2, with D tentatively TRBD1 (6 bases). V lost 5 bases and J 0 bases, leaving 7 bases between the germline ends. CDR1 and CDR2 (germline): SEHNR, FQNEAQ (reference sequence). The CDR3 runs to 13 residues. CDR3 protein: CASSRTANYGYTF. The CDR3 nucleotides are TGTGCCAGCAGCCGGACAGCTAACTATGGCTACACCTTC.

V and J are TRBV19 and TRBJ1-2; D possibly corresponds to TRBD1 (6 bases). This CDR3 is built from 14 residues. Germline lookup yields CDR1 LNHDA and CDR2 SQIVND (reference sequence). V lost 0 bases and J lost 4, with 9 bases in between. The CDR3 region has the DNA TGTGCCAGTAGTATAGATCAGGACAGCTATGGCTACACCTTC. It is translated as CASSIDQDSYGYTF.

This chain joins TRBV12-3 or TRBV12-4 and TRBJ2-3; tentative D call: TRBD2 (6 bases). V lost 6 bases and J 6 bases, leaving 10 bases between the germline ends. This CDR3 spans 12 amino acids. This CDR3 is CASSLTSDTQYF. The CDR3 DNA reads TGTGCCAGCAGCCTTACTAGCGATACGCAGTATTTT.

The V and J genes are TRBV15 and TRBJ1-4; no reliable D call. CDR1 LNHNV and CDR2 YYDKDF come from the germline V gene (reference sequence). This CDR3 is 12 amino acids long. V dropped 1 base and J dropped 8 bases, with 5 bases sitting between them. Here the CDR3 DNA reads TGTGCCACCAGCAGAGGGGCAGAAAAACTGTTTTTT. It codes for CATSRGAEKLFF. Supplemented by reference TRBV15 and TRBJ1-4, the full variable domain reads DAMVIQNPRYQVTQFGKPVTLSCSQTLNHNVMYWYQQKSSQAPKLLFHYYDKDFNNEADTPDNFQSRRPNTSFCFLDIRSPGLGDTAMYLCATSRGAEKLFFGSGTQLSVL.

A single count supports this clone. This chain connects TRBV7-2 to TRBJ1-4; TRBD1 agrees at 8 bases. The germline V gene encodes CDR1 SGHTA and CDR2 FQGNSA. The V and J ends lost 6 bases and 8 bases, in that order; junction bases with no gene match: 8. The CDR3 extends over 14 amino acids. The CDR3 protein is CASRRGQGGEKLFF. CDR3 nucleotide sequence: TGTGCCAGCAGACGTGGACAGGGAGGCGAAAAACTGTTTTTT.

The V gene is TRBV7-8, the J gene TRBJ1-2, with 7 bases lining up with TRBD1. The ends lost 5 bases at V and 8 bases at J; junction bases unmatched: 8. The germline V gene has CDR1 SGHVS and CDR2 FQNEAQ. This CDR3 is 13 amino acids long. The CDR3 sequence is CASSHSTGNGYTF. CDR3 sequence (DNA): TGTGCCAGCAGCCATTCGACAGGGAACGGCTACACCTTC. Full variable domain (missing parts from reference TRBV7-8 and TRBJ1-2): GAGVSQSPRYKVAKRGQDVALRCDPISGHVSLFWYQQALGQGPEFLTYFQNEAQLDKSGLPSDRFFAERPEGSVSTLKIQRTQQEDSAVYLCASSHSTGNGYTFGSGTRLTVV.